This TCR beta chain was identified during a study of human T cells and chemical hapten exposure. TCRdb re-called the RACE reads through MiXCR, storing one row per CDR3 protein. The table has about 380,000 distinct CDR3 sequences, 5.1% seen once. The time point is: pre-sensitization, week 0. Documented treatment: therapeutic diphenylcyclopropenone sensitization with weekly scalp DPC. A note on this clonotype: Germline is not matched at one junction end, which may reflect a read error.

The TCR was taken from a woman aged 45-65 years with alopecia areata. Some clones in this sample may be carry-over from other donors' samples. The sample was whole blood, taken in connection with sensitization to the hapten diphenylcyclopropenone (DPC).

The DNA for the CDR3 is TGTGCCAGCAGCCTAGCGAGGATCACTGAAGCTTTCTTT. The encoded protein is CASSLARITEAFF. The chain employs TRBV7-2 and TRBJ1-1, with D unresolved. The CDR3 sequence is 13 residues long. The germline gives CDR1 SGHTA, CDR2 FQGNSA. The whole variable domain, remainder taken from reference TRBV7-2 and TRBJ1-1, is GAGVSQSPSNKVTEKGKDVELRCDPISGHTALYWYRQSLGQGLEFLIYFQGNSAPDKSGLPSDRFSAERTGGSVSTLTIQRTQQEDSAVYLCASSLARITEAFFGQGTRLTVV.